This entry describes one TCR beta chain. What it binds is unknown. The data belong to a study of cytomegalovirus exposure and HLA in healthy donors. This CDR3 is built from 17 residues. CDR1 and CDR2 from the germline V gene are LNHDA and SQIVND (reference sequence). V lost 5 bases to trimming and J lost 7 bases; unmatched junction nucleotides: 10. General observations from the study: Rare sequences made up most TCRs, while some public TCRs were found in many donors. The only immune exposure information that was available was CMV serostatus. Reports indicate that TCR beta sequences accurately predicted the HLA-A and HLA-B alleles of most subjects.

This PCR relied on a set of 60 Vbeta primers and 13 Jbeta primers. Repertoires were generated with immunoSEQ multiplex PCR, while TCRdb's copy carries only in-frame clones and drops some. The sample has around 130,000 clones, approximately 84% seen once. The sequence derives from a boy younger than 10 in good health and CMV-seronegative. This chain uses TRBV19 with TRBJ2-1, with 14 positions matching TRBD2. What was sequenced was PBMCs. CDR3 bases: TGTGCCAGTAGTTCCGGACTAGCGGGGGGCCCCAGGAATGAGCAGTTCTTC. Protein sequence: CASSSGLAGGPRNEQFF.